This T cell receptor beta chain was profiled in a study of T-cell reconstitution after alpha-beta-depleted transplantation in children. Whole-study findings and limits: Reportedly, roughly two months post-transplant, alpha-beta T cells arose from several hundred expanded graft clones.

The germline gives CDR1 SGHTA, CDR2 FQGTGA. This CDR3 is 15 amino acids long. V was clipped by 2 bases and J by 7 bases, with 15 bases between them. This clonotype was seen a handful of times. No antigen is known for it. Unique molecular identifiers were incorporated during preparation of the TCRbeta library. TCRdb recomputed calls from the PCR reads with MiXCR, one row per CDR3 protein. The data show hundreds of thousands of distinct CDR3 sequences, with 13% seen just once and about 0.79% held by the top ten. Sequencing used PBMCs, obtained before TCRalphabeta/CD19-depleted stem cell transplant. The TCR was taken from a girl aged 2-10 years with congenital amegakaryocytic thrombocytopenia, due to receive a stem cell transplant. The chain combines TRBV7-3 with TRBJ2-1; D perhaps matches TRBD2 (6 bases). This CDR3 is CASSLLGHAGNEQFF. CDR3 bases: TGTGCCAGCAGCTTATTAGGCCACGCGGGAAATGAGCAGTTCTTC.